This T cell receptor beta chain is drawn from a study of OX40 agonist ivuxolimab in advanced cancers. Study information: As their treatment, patients were administered ivuxolimab, an agonistic anti-OX40 (CD134) antibody. Age averaged about 66 years (range about 23 to 80), and around 78% were male. Cancers in dose escalation were hepatocellular, melanoma, renal cell and head and neck.

The protocol was immunoSEQ multiplex PCR, while the TCRdb copy is restricted to in-frame clones and leaves out a portion. The data show 50,000 to 65,000 clones, roughly 87% seen once. Trimming stripped 1 base from V and 1 base from J, with 12 bases between. Germline CDR1 is SGHDT and CDR2 is YYEEEE. The CDR3 is 16 amino acids. The source is an adult with an advanced solid tumor such as melanoma, head and neck, liver or kidney cancer. This chain connects TRBV5-6 to TRBJ2-1, with D hard to call. The specimen was CD4+ or CD8+ T cells sorted from blood, collected in a trial of the OX40 agonist ivuxolimab. The CDR3 here is CASSLYQRPSYNEQFF. CDR3 DNA sequence: TGTGCCAGCAGCTTGTATCAGCGCCCTTCCTACAATGAGCAGTTCTTC.